This entry lists 19 T cell receptor beta chains sequenced from one sample in a study of post-analysis software for immune sequencing data. Findings and caveats of the study: In patients, about 5 TRBV segments were more frequent than in controls, with TRBV5-6, TRBV5-1 and TRBV20-1 among them.

The antigens of these receptors remain unknown. Carried by the TCR beta cDNA libraries were unique molecular identifiers. TCRdb independently ran MiXCR on the PCR reads; one entry per CDR3 protein. The sample gives over 150,000 distinct CDR3 sequences, over 25% of which show up once; more than 1.3% is in the top ten. Input material: blood. The receptors were sampled from a girl between 10 and 17 years old with multiple sclerosis.

This clonotype was counted between two and nine times. The J gene is TRBJ2-1, the V gene TRBV11-2, with a weak D call TRBD1 (5 bases). Trimming removed 3 bases from V and 6 bases from J, with 18 bases in between. Germline-derived CDR1 and CDR2 are SGHAT and FQNNGV. The CDR3 has 16 residues. The CDR3 nucleotides read TGTGCCAGCAGCTTTTTCAGGGATACTAATATCAATGAGCAGTTCTTC. Translating it yields CASSFFRDTNINEQFF.

The chain recombines TRBV29-1 with TRBJ2-7; D is possibly TRBD1 (6 bases). The germline gives CDR1 SQVTM, CDR2 ANQGSEA. V was shortened by 7 bases and J by 6 bases, with 13 bases between the two germline ends. The CDR3 covers 11 residues. The CDR3 here is CSAKQGSEQYF. CDR3 in DNA: TGCAGCGCGAAACAGGGATCCGAGCAGTACTTC.

This clonotype was seen many times. This rearrangement joins TRBV4-1 to TRBJ2-7; 12 bases agree with TRBD1. CDR3 length equals 13 residues. V lost 8 bases to trimming and J lost 8 bases; unmatched junction nucleotides: 7. The germline gives CDR1 MGHRA, CDR2 YSYEKL. The CDR3 loop reads CASGTGGSTQQYF. In DNA, the CDR3 is TGCGCCAGCGGGACAGGGGGCTCTACCCAGCAGTACTTC.

This clonotype was seen many times. The chain uses TRBV6-5 and TRBJ2-4, with a possible D match to TRBD1 (5 bases). The length of the CDR3 is 12 residues. The germline V gene encodes CDR1 MNHEY and CDR2 SVGAGI. Trimming removed 6 bases at V and 8 bases at J, with 11 bases between. CDR3 loop: CASSRKGDIQYF. The DNA for the CDR3 is TGTGCCAGCAGCCGCAAAGGGGACATTCAGTACTTC.

A remark on this clonotype: At one of its ends the junction is not consistent with the germline gene, which may arise from a read error. J is TRBJ2-2 and V is TRBV6-5; TRBD1 might be the D (7 bases). Germline values: CDR1 MNHEY, CDR2 SVGAGI. The CDR3 covers 17 residues. CDR3 loop: CASSYLQGWRADGERFF. CDR3 DNA sequence: TGTGCCAGCAGTTACCTACAGGGGTGGAGGGCGGACGGGGAGCGGTTTTTT.

The chain recombines TRBV20-1 with TRBJ2-7; D remains ambiguous. This CDR3 is built from 10 residues. Germline-derived CDR1 and CDR2 are DFQATT and SNEGSKA (reference sequence). V lost 1 base, J lost 7 bases, and 5 bases lay in between. This CDR3 reads CSARVGEQYF. The CDR3 DNA follows: TGCAGTGCTAGAGTAGGTGAGCAGTACTTC.

V usage is TRBV20-1 and J usage is TRBJ1-2; D unresolved. The germline CDR1 and CDR2 sequences are DFQATT and SNEGSKA (reference sequence). The CDR3 has 12 amino acids. V dropped 4 bases and J dropped 2 bases, with 8 bases sitting between them. CDR3 amino acids: CSANPINYGYTF. DNA for the CDR3: TGCAGTGCTAACCCGATAAACTATGGCTACACCTTC.

DNA of the CDR3: TGTGCCAGCGCAGGGCGGGCTGAAAAACTGTTTTTT. Protein product: CASAGRAEKLFF. The rearrangement links TRBV2 to TRBJ1-4, with a possible D match to TRBD1 (5 bases). The CDR3 runs 12 residues. V lost 8 bases to trimming and J lost 7 bases, with 11 bases between them. CDR1 and CDR2 from the germline V gene are SNHLY and FYNNEI.

This chain links TRBV18 with TRBJ2-1; no reliable D call. The assigned J gene may be wrong: the sequence end matches TRBJ2-7 better. Germline V gene sequence: CDR1 KGHSH, CDR2 LQKENI. The length of the CDR3 is 17 residues. The chain's CDR3 is CASSPLSATSSYNEQYF. CDR3 DNA: TGTGCCAGCTCACCGCTTTCGGCTACCTCTTCCTACAATGAGCAGTACTTC.

Worth noting for this clonotype: A much larger clone differs by one base, so this may be a read error. CDR3 sequence (DNA): TGTGCCAGCGGAAGGGCTAGCGGGTTTACTAACACAGATACGCAGTATTTT. Protein: CASGRASGFTNTDTQYF. The chain couples TRBV6-1 to TRBJ2-3; 8 bases fit TRBD2. Trimming took 8 bases from V and 2 from J; bases not matched to a gene: 15. The CDR3 spans 17 residues. The germline V gene encodes CDR1 MNHNS and CDR2 SASEGT.

There are a few counts of this clonotype. V gene TRBV7-9 combines with J gene TRBJ2-7; no definite D call. This CDR3 comprises 13 residues. Germline V gene sequence: CDR1 SEHNR, CDR2 FQNEAQ (reference sequence). V lost 5 bases and J lost 0, with 8 bases in between. The CDR3 DNA sequence: TGTGCCAGCAGCCACCGCCTCTCCTACGAGCAGTACTTC. Translating gives CASSHRLSYEQYF.

The rearrangement links TRBV7-2 to TRBJ2-1; 11 bases are shared with TRBD1. Germline V lookup: CDR1 SGHTA, CDR2 FQGNSA. This CDR3 has 16 amino acids. V lost 8 bases to trimming and J lost 3 bases; unmatched junction nucleotides: 9. The CDR3 loop reads CASLPFGTGGYNEQFF. The CDR3 DNA follows: TGTGCCAGCCTACCCTTCGGGACAGGGGGCTACAATGAGCAGTTCTTC.

Many counts were recorded for this clonotype. The chain combines TRBV6-5 with TRBJ2-1; 9 bases fit TRBD1. Germline V gene lookup returns CDR1 MNHEY and CDR2 SVGAGI. This CDR3 has 15 amino acids. Unmatched junction bases numbered 4, after V lost 0 bases and J lost 7 bases. The CDR3 sequence: CASSYSWTGANEQFF. Here the CDR3 DNA reads TGTGCCAGCAGTTACTCGTGGACAGGGGCGAATGAGCAGTTCTTC.

This clonotype was picked up a small number of times. The chain uses TRBV12-3 or TRBV12-4 and TRBJ2-2; 7 bases are shared with TRBD2. CDR3 length equals 15 residues. V lost 5 bases and J lost 2; bases outside the gene matches: 5. The CDR3 sequence is CASSLSSGNTGELFF. In DNA, the CDR3 is TGTGCCAGCAGTCTGTCTAGCGGTAACACCGGGGAGCTGTTTTTT.

This clonotype was picked up many times. The chain carries TRBV20-1 and TRBJ2-7, with TRBD1 as a possible D gene (5 bases). CDR1 and CDR2 (germline): DFQATT, SNEGSKA (reference sequence). The CDR3 has 15 residues. CDR3 bases: TGCAGCGTTTCGGACACCGTTATGGGTACCTACGAGCAGTACTTC. This sequence encodes CSVSDTVMGTYEQYF.

Comments on this clonotype: A much larger clone sits a single nucleotide away, making a read error possible. The V call is TRBV11-2, the J call TRBJ2-1; no firm D call. This CDR3 spans 15 amino acids. The germline V gene encodes CDR1 SGHAT and CDR2 FQNNGV. The CDR3 DNA follows: TGTGTCAGCAGCTTAGACGGACCTTTAAGGAATGAGCAGTTCTTC. It yields the protein CVSSLDGPLRNEQFF.

This clonotype was counted at least ten times. The chain has TRBV6-7 and TRBJ2-1; 7 bases fit TRBD1. TRBV6-7 is an ORF for which the function is uncertain. The CDR3 loop spans 14 amino acids. V lost 6 bases to trimming and J lost 4 bases; unmatched junction nucleotides: 6. CDR3 in amino acids: CASRGQPGYNEQFF. Here the CDR3 DNA reads TGTGCCAGCAGGGGACAGCCCGGTTACAATGAGCAGTTCTTC.

Of note for this clonotype: At one end the junction does not follow the germline gene, possibly because of a read error. The rearrangement links TRBV19 to TRBJ1-5; no definite D call. The CDR3 is 17 amino acids. Germline values: CDR1 LNHDA, CDR2 SQIVND (reference sequence). CDR3 coding DNA: TGTGTCAGTAGGACCATTTGGGGAGAGACGAGCAATCAGCCCCAGCATTTT. Protein: CVSRTIWGETSNQPQHF.

This clonotype has only a few counts. The chain links TRBV4-1 to TRBJ2-5, with D unresolved. The CDR3 spans 16 residues. V was shortened by 0 bases and J by 2 bases, with 13 bases between the two germline ends. Germline CDR1 and CDR2: MGHRA and YSYEKL. The CDR3 coding sequence is TGCGCCAGCAGCCAAGATGGGATGGCGGCACAAGAGACCCAGTACTTC. It encodes CASSQDGMAAQETQYF.